This T cell receptor beta chain is from a study of T cell clonotyping in hematopoietic cell transplantation. Whole-study findings and limits: Without cell sorting, CD4 versus CD8 contributions remain unresolved. Few recipient clonotypes overlapped donors; over 95% were de novo at given depth. Recipient TCR diversity dropped after transplant; expanded clonotypes rose from day 30 to 180.

As concerns this clone: Its cognate antigen is unknown.

Measured with immunoSEQ multiplex PCR; TCRdb has only the in-frame clones, and not every one. In the table there are about 13,000 clones, roughly 90% of which are singletons. The sample here was PBMCs, taken 100 days after allogeneic stem cell transplant. The clonotype was recovered from a female patient between 50 and 59 years old who had an allogeneic stem cell transplant from an unrelated donor, so the T cells may come from the graft donor. Some clones in this sample may be carry-over from other donors' samples.

CDR3 nucleotides: TGCAGCGCTTCAGCCGGGTACAATCAGCCCCAGCATTTT. Translating it yields CSASAGYNQPQHF. This chain connects TRBV29-1 to TRBJ1-5; D is ambiguous. CDR1 SQVTM and CDR2 ANQGSEA come from the germline V gene. CDR3 length: 13 amino acids. V was pared by 7 bases and J by 3 bases, with 13 bases between.